These T cell receptor beta chains were read from a single sample in a study of OX40 agonist ivuxolimab in advanced cancers. Repertoires were generated with immunoSEQ multiplex PCR, while TCRdb's copy carries only in-frame clones and drops some. The sample lists some 80,000 clones; roughly nine tenths were seen once. The material was CD4+ or CD8+ T cells sorted from blood, obtained in a trial of the OX40 agonist ivuxolimab. Receptors were obtained from an adult with an advanced solid tumor such as melanoma, head and neck, liver or kidney cancer. CDR3s leave out the opening cysteine and the closing phenylalanine or tryptophan. Each record gives: clone size, J gene, V gene, CDR3 protein. Not every row has a clone size; where given, it reads once, few, many or a size class.

NA TRBJ2-2 TRBV6-4 ASTRFANTGELF
NA TRBJ2-1 TRBV28 ASRYGTRLGYNEQF
once TRBJ2-1 TRBV2 ASRGSLAGVYNEQF
NA TRBJ1-2 TRBV6-6 ASSIPGERFYT
NA TRBJ2-2 TRBV27 ASSLQTNTGELF
NA TRBJ2-3 TRBV5-1 ASSLRAGGGTDTQY
once TRBJ1-3 TRBV4-1 ASSQGPPGGSSGNTIY
NA TRBJ1-2 TRBV5-1 ASSLAAQGNYGYT
NA TRBJ1-3 TRBV28 ASSSGTDSSGNTIY
NA TRBJ2-5 TRBV18 ASSPRGWETQY
NA TRBJ2-1 TRBV5-1 ASSFKGNEQF
NA TRBJ2-1 TRBV11-2 ASSFFQTSGIPSYNEQF
NA TRBJ2-3 TRBV5-1 ASSSGTGGLDTQY
NA TRBJ2-1 TRBV28 ASSSSGASYNEQF
once TRBJ2-2 TRBV7-9 ASSQGTGDNTGELF
NA TRBJ2-5 TRBV7-6 ASSLAASGPETQY
NA TRBJ1-2 TRBV2 ASSGQGGYYGYT
few TRBJ2-5 TRBV9 ASSPRGVQETQY
NA TRBJ1-5 TRBV15 ATSRQGFGQPQH
NA TRBJ2-1 TRBV7-2 ASSLAYGRGNEQF
few TRBJ1-5 TRBV30 AWRDRVDQPQH
NA TRBJ2-5 TRBV2 AGRQRESETQY
NA TRBJ2-2 TRBV6-6 ASSYGRSGELF
NA TRBJ2-3 TRBV6-1 ASSESQDTQY
once TRBJ2-5 TRBV2 ASNARRGRETQY
NA TRBJ2-5 TRBV29-1 SVESLAEETQY
NA TRBJ1-4 TRBV14 ASSQDRVTEKLF
NA TRBJ2-7 TRBV5-1 ASSLDYEQY
NA TRBJ2-1 TRBV7-9 ASSHSGRYNEQF
NA TRBJ2-4 TRBV14 ASSPTNPANIQY
NA TRBJ2-2 TRBV19 ASRGLAGAGGELF